The next 16 T cell receptor beta chains were all read from a single sample in a study of lymphopenia after photon versus proton radiotherapy. Method: immunoSEQ multiplex PCR; TCRdb's copy keeps in-frame clones and lacks some. The repertoire includes 42,000 or so clones, over 75% of them detected once, and roughly 23% sits in the top ten. The starting material was peripheral blood, obtained from a patient treated with proton-based radiotherapy. Receptors were obtained from an older woman with pancreatic cancer.

The chain uses TRBV9 and TRBJ1-1; the D gene is possibly TRBD1 (6 bases). In germline, CDR1 is SGDLS, CDR2 YYNGEE. The length of the CDR3 is 16 residues. The V gene lost 0 bases and the J gene lost 2 bases, with 14 bases spanning the gap. CDR3 DNA sequence: TGTGCCAGCAGCGTAGATCAGGGGAACTTAAACACTGAAGCTTTCTTT. It encodes CASSVDQGNLNTEAFF.

The V gene is TRBV27, the J gene TRBJ2-7, with D uncertain. The CDR3 is made up of 11 amino acids. Trimming removed 2 bases at V and 4 bases at J, with 3 bases between. CDR1 is MNHEY and CDR2 is SMNVEV in the germline V gene (reference sequence). The CDR3 loop is CASSLGYEQYF. DNA for the CDR3: TGTGCCAGCAGTTTAGGTTACGAGCAGTACTTC.

A word on this clone: The junction does not match germline at one end; this may be a read error. The chain recombines TRBV28 with TRBJ2-7; 9 bases agree with TRBD1. Germline loops: CDR1 MDHEN, CDR2 SYDVKM. This CDR3 region has 14 residues. CDR3 in DNA: TGTGCCGGCAGTTTCTTGACAGGGGGCTACGAGCAGTACTTC. This sequence encodes CAGSFLTGGYEQYF.

The V gene is TRBV5-1, the J gene TRBJ1-1; no firm D call. V gave up 4 bases and J gave up 1 base, with 8 bases separating them. CDR3 length: 13 residues. CDR1 and CDR2 (germline): SGHRS, YFSETQ. The DNA for the CDR3 is TGCGCCAGCAGCCGCAGTACGAACACTGAAGCTTTCTTT. This sequence encodes CASSRSTNTEAFF. The complete variable domain, with remaining parts taken from reference TRBV5-1 and TRBJ1-1, reads KAGVTQTPRYLIKTRGQQVTLSCSPISGHRSVSWYQQTPGQGLQFLFEYFSETQRNKGNFPGRFSGRQFSNSRSEMNVSTLELGDSALYLCASSRSTNTEAFFGQGTRLTVV.

V and J are TRBV10-3 and TRBJ1-2; TRBD1 might be the D (5 bases). The length of the CDR3 is 13 residues. Germline values: CDR1 ENHRY, CDR2 SYGVKD. Trimming stripped 10 bases from V and 0 bases from J, with 12 bases between. The CDR3 DNA reads TGTGCCACCTCGACAGAGTCTAACTATGGCTACACCTTC. It yields the protein CATSTESNYGYTF.

The V call is TRBV5-1, the J call TRBJ2-7, with D possibly called TRBD1 or TRBD2 (6 bases each). V was cut by 6 bases and J by 2 bases, with 21 bases left in between. Per germline, CDR1 SGHRS and CDR2 YFSETQ. The CDR3 runs to 16 residues. CDR3 in amino acids: CASKIREGGLTYEQYF. CDR3 coding DNA: TGCGCCAGCAAAATCCGAGAGGGGGGTTTAACCTACGAGCAGTACTTC.

CDR3 residues: CASSFPGPSSGANVLTF. CDR3 DNA sequence: TGCGCCAGCAGCTTCCCAGGACCTAGCTCTGGGGCCAACGTCCTGACTTTC. V usage is TRBV5-1 and J usage is TRBJ2-6, with D uncertain. In germline, CDR1 is SGHRS, CDR2 YFSETQ. The CDR3 covers 17 residues. Trimming took 2 bases from V and 0 from J, leaving 12 bases between them. Full variable domain (remainder filled in from reference TRBV5-1 and TRBJ2-6): KAGVTQTPRYLIKTRGQQVTLSCSPISGHRSVSWYQQTPGQGLQFLFEYFSETQRNKGNFPGRFSGRQFSNSRSEMNVSTLELGDSALYLCASSFPGPSSGANVLTFGAGSRLTVL.

The chain joins TRBV5-1 to TRBJ2-3; TRBD2 is a possible D gene (7 bases). Germline V gene data show CDR1 as SGHRS and CDR2 as YFSETQ. CDR3 length: 15 residues. V lost 2 bases and J 5 bases, leaving 15 bases between the germline ends. The CDR3 DNA reads as TGCGCCAGCAGCTTAGGGGGGGCGCGTCAAGATACGCAGTATTTT. Its protein is CASSLGGARQDTQYF.

CDR3 amino acids: CASRSLADYQETQYF. The CDR3 DNA reads TGCGCCAGCAGATCACTAGCGGATTACCAAGAGACCCAGTACTTC. This chain joins TRBV5-1 and TRBJ2-5, with 8 bases matching TRBD2. Germline loops: CDR1 SGHRS, CDR2 YFSETQ. Losses at the gene ends were 5 bases for V and 0 bases for J; bases not matched to a gene: 6. The CDR3 sequence is 15 residues long.

The chain uses TRBV28 and TRBJ2-7; 10 bases match TRBD2. Germline V lookup: CDR1 MDHEN, CDR2 SYDVKM. V was clipped by 6 bases and J by 0 bases; unmatched bases: 5. The CDR3 runs 15 residues. The CDR3 is CASRSTSGPSYEQYF. The CDR3 nucleotides are TGTGCCAGCAGGTCGACTAGCGGGCCCTCCTACGAGCAGTACTTC.

The chain recombines TRBV11-2 with TRBJ2-5, with D possibly being TRBD2 (5 bases). Germline assignment: CDR1 SGHAT and CDR2 FQNNGV. The CDR3 spans 13 residues. The germline V and J ends were trimmed by 5 bases and 3 bases, with 10 bases remaining between them. The CDR3, as DNA: TGTGCCAGCAGCACGAGGACTGAAGAGACCCAGTACTTC. It specifies CASSTRTEETQYF.

The chain couples TRBV20-1 to TRBJ2-1; D call uncertain. The V gene lost 6 bases and the J gene lost 7 bases, with 10 bases spanning the gap. CDR1 DFQATT and CDR2 SNEGSKA come from the germline V gene (reference sequence). The CDR3 totals 11 residues. This CDR3 reads CSAPFPNEQFF. DNA for the CDR3: TGCAGTGCCCCTTTCCCGAATGAGCAGTTCTTC.

The chain couples TRBV4-1 to TRBJ2-1, with D perhaps TRBD1 (5 bases). The CDR3 loop spans 14 amino acids. Trimming removed 0 bases at V and 9 bases at J, with 12 bases between. Germline V gene data show CDR1 as MGHRA and CDR2 as YSYEKL. CDR3 DNA sequence: TGCGCCAGCAGCCAAGACAGGGCTCCCGGTGAGCAGTTCTTC. This sequence encodes CASSQDRAPGEQFF.

The rearrangement joins TRBV19 to TRBJ2-1; 13 positions agree with TRBD2. There are 14 residues in the CDR3. The junction had 3 bases not matched to a gene; V was cut back by 7 bases and J by 6 bases. Germline-derived CDR1 and CDR2 are LNHDA and SQIVND (reference sequence). The CDR3 DNA reads TGTGCCAGTACCGGGACTAGCGGGGCCAATGAGCAGTTCTTC. Encoded protein: CASTGTSGANEQFF. Full variable domain (rest looked up from reference TRBV19 and TRBJ2-1): DGGITQSPKYLFRKEGQNVTLSCEQNLNHDAMYWYRQDPGQGLRLIYYSQIVNDFQKGDIAEGYSVSREKKESFPLTVTSAQKNPTAFYLCASTGTSGANEQFFGPGTRLTVL.

The CDR3, as DNA: TGTGCCAGTAGTACCCAGGGGGCTACGAGTGAGACCCAGTACTTC. It translates to CASSTQGATSETQYF. This sequence joins TRBV19 and TRBJ2-5, with 8 bases identical to TRBD1. The V and J ends lost 4 bases and 5 bases, in that order; junction bases with no gene match: 9. CDR1 and CDR2 from the germline V gene are LNHDA and SQIVND (reference sequence). The CDR3 is 15 amino acids. The variable domain in full, with the rest retrieved from reference TRBV19 and TRBJ2-5, is DGGITQSPKYLFRKEGQNVTLSCEQNLNHDAMYWYRQDPGQGLRLIYYSQIVNDFQKGDIAEGYSVSREKKESFPLTVTSAQKNPTAFYLCASSTQGATSETQYFGPGTRLLVL.

The rearrangement links TRBV27 to TRBJ1-1, with D possibly TRBD1 on 5 matching bases. CDR1 and CDR2 (germline): MNHEY, SMNVEV (reference sequence). V was pared by 6 bases and J by 5 bases, with 16 bases between. CDR3 length: 14 amino acids. CDR3 in DNA: TGTGCCAGCAGGCCAGAGGGGCTGAGGACTGAAGCTTTCTTT. It yields the protein CASRPEGLRTEAFF.